This T cell receptor (beta chain) was captured by sequencing in a study of T-cell memory formation after mild COVID-19. Looking at the study overall: TCR clusters largely stayed donor specific.

A single record per CDR3 protein comes from TCRdb applying MiXCR to the 5' RACE reads. The data contain about 290,000 distinct CDR3 sequences, 15% to 20% of them singletons. CDR1 is KGHSH, CDR2 LQKENI, per germline. V was clipped by 0 bases and J by 4 bases, with 9 bases between them. The CDR3 consists of 14 residues. Study-wide results and limits: Cross-reactive memory seemingly joined, as some responding clones were found in pre-infection memory.

Points on this clonotype: Antigen unknown.

The rearrangement uses TRBV18 and TRBJ1-2; perhaps TRBD1 as D (6 bases). This sequence was found in a man aged 18 to 29 who had mild COVID-19 (a few samples of this study predate the infection). Cell type and time point are not known. Material: PBMCs or a T cell subset sorted from them (not recorded which). DNA of the CDR3: TGTGCCAGCTCACCACCGAGCAGGGGCTATGGCTACACCTTC. This codes for CASSPPSRGYGYTF.